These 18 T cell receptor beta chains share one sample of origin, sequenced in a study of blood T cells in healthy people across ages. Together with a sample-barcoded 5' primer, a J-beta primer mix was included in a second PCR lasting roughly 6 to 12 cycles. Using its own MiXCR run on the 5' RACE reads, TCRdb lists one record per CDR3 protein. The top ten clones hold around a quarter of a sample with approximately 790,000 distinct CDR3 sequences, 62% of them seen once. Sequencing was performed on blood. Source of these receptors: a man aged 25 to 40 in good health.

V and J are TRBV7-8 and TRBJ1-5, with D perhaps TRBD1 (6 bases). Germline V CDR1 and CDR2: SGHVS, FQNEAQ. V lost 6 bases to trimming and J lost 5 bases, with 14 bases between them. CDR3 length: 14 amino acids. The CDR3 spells CASREGGTDQPQHF. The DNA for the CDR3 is TGTGCCAGCAGAGAAGGGGGAACTGATCAGCCCCAGCATTTT.

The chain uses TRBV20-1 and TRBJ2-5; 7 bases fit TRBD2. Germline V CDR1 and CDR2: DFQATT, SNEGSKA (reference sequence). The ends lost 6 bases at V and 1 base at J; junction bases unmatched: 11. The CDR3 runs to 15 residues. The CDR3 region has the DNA TGCAGTGCGACCCTGGGAGGGGCCTCCCAAGAGACCCAGTACTTC. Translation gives CSATLGGASQETQYF.

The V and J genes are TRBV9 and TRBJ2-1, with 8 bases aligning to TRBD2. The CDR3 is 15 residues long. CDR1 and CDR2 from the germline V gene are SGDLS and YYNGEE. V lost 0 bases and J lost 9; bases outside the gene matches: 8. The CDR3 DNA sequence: TGTGCCAGCAGCGTAGCGGGGGGGGCTGGATCTGAGCAGTTCTTC. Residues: CASSVAGGAGSEQFF.

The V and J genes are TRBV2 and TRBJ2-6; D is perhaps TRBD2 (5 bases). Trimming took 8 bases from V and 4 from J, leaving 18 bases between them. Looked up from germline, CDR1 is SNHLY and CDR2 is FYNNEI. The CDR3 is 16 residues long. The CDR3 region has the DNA TGTGCCAGCCGTGGACTGCTCCGCTCCGGGGCCAACGTCCTGACTTTC. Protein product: CASRGLLRSGANVLTF.

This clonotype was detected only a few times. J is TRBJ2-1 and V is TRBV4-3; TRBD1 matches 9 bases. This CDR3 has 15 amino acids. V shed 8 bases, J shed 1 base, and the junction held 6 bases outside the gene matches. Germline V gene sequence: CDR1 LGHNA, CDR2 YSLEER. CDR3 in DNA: TGCGCCAGCTCAAAGACAGGGGGGTCCTACAATGAGCAGTTCTTC. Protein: CASSKTGGSYNEQFF.

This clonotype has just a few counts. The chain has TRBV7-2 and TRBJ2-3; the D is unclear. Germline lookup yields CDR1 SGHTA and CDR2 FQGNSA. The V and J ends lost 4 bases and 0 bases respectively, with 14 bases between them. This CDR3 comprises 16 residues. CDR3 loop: CASSSLSGVSTDTQYF. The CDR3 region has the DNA TGTGCCAGCAGCTCCCTCAGTGGGGTGAGCACAGATACGCAGTATTTT.

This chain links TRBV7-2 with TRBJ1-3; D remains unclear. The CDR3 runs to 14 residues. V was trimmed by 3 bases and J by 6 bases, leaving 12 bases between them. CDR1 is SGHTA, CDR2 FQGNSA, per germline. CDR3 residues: CASSLDPEVNTIYF. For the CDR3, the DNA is TGTGCCAGCAGCTTGGACCCAGAAGTAAACACCATATATTTT.

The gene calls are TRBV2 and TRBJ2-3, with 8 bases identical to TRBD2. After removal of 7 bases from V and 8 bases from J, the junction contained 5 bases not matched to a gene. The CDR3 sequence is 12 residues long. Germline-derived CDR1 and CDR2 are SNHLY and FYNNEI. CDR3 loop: CASTSGWGTQYF. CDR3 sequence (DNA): TGTGCCAGCACTAGCGGGTGGGGTACGCAGTATTTT.

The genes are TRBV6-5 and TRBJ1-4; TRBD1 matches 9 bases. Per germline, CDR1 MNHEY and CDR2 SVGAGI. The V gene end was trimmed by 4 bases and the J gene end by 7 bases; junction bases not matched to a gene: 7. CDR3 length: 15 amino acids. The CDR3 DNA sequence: TGTGCCAGCAGTTTATCCGGGACAGGGTCTGAAAAACTGTTTTTT. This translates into CASSLSGTGSEKLFF.

CDR3 residues: CASSRPKWTLSPYEQYF. In nucleotides, the CDR3 is TGTGCCAGCAGCCGTCCCAAATGGACCCTAAGCCCCTACGAGCAGTACTTC. V is TRBV3-1 and J is TRBJ2-7; no reliable D call. CDR1 LGHDT and CDR2 YNNKEL come from the germline V gene (reference sequence). CDR3 size: 17 residues. The V end lost 4 bases, the J end lost 2 bases, and 21 bases lay between the germline ends.

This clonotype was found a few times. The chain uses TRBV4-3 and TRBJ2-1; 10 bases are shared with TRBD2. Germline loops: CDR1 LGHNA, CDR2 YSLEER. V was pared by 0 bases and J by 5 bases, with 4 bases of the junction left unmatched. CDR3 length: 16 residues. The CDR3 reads CASSQDTSGIDNEQFF. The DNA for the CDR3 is TGCGCCAGCAGCCAAGATACTAGCGGGATTGACAATGAGCAGTTCTTC.

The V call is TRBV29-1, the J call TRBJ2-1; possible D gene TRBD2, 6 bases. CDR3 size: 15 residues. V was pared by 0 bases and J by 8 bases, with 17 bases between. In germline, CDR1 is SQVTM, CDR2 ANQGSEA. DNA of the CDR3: TGCAGCGTTGAAGAGGGGAGGACTCCGGGGGATGAGCAGTTCTTC. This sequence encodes CSVEEGRTPGDEQFF.

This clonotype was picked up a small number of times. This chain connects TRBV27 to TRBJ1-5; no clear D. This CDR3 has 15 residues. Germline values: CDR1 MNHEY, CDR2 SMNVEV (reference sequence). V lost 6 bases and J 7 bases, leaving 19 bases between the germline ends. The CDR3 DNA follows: TGTGCCAGCAGCCTATTGGCGAAAAGTCGCCAGCCCCAGCATTTT. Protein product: CASSLLAKSRQPQHF.

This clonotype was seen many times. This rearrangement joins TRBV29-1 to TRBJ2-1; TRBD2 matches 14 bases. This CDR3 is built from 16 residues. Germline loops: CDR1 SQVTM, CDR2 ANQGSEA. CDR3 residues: CITRGTSGGFYNEQFF. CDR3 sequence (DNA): TGCATCACACGTGGGACTAGCGGGGGCTTCTACAATGAGCAGTTCTTC.

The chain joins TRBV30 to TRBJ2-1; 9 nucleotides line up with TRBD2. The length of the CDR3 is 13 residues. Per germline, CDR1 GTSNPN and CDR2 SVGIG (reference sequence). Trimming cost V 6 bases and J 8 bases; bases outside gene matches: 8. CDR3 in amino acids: CACLGTSWHEQFF. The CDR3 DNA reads TGTGCCTGCCTCGGGACTAGCTGGCATGAGCAGTTCTTC.

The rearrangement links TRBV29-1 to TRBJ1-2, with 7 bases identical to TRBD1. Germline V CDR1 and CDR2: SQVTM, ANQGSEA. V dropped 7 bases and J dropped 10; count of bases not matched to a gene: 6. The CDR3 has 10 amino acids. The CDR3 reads CSAEQGVYTF. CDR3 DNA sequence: TGCAGCGCTGAGCAGGGGGTCTACACCTTC.

The CDR3 nucleotides read TGTGCCAGCAGCTTAGCTGGCGGGGGGGCCGGTGAGCAGTTCTTC. Its translation: CASSLAGGGAGEQFF. V usage is TRBV7-2 and J usage is TRBJ2-1; 9 bases are shared with TRBD2. Trimming at V came to 0 bases and at J to 9 bases, leaving 6 bases not matched to a gene. Germline V gives CDR1 SGHTA, CDR2 FQGNSA. The CDR3 has 15 amino acids.

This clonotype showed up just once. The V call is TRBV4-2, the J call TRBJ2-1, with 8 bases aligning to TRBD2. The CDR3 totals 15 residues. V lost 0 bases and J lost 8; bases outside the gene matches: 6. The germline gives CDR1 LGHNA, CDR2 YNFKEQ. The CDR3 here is CASSQEAGALHEQFF. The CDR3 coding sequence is TGTGCCAGCAGCCAAGAAGCGGGGGCCCTCCATGAGCAGTTCTTC.